This is a list of T cell receptor beta chains from one sample in a study of shared clonotypes between healthy human individuals. The data were produced by immunoSEQ multiplex PCR, yet TCRdb's version contains in-frame clones alone and is incomplete. Seen here are about 2,100,000 clones, approximately 94% observed once, and the top ten hold more than 1.5%. What was sequenced was naive CD8+ T cells from PBMCs. The receptors stem from a young man in good health. Some clones in this sample may be carry-over from other donors' samples. Each CDR3 is given with its conserved first and last residue. Fields, in order: J gene, V gene, clone size, D gene, CDR3 DNA, CDR3 protein. D genes are given only for firm matches. Not every row has a clone size; where given, it reads once, few, many or a size class.

TRBJ1-5	TRBV15	NA	NA	TGTGCCACCAGCAGAGACCGCGGGACGGGTCAGCCCCAGCATTTT	CATSRDRGTGQPQHF
TRBJ2-3	TRBV9	NA	NA	TGTGCCAGCAGCAGGGTGGGGGTAAGCACAGATACGCAGTATTTT	CASSRVGVSTDTQYF
TRBJ1-5	TRBV10-3	NA	TRBD1	TGTGCCATCAGTGAGTCCAGGGGGCTGAATCAGCCCCAGCATTTT	CAISESRGLNQPQHF
TRBJ1-5	TRBV19	NA	NA	TGTGCCAGTAGTCCAAATACGGGACAATTCAATCAGCCCCAGCATTTT	CASSPNTGQFNQPQHF
TRBJ1-2	TRBV9	NA	NA	TGTGCCAGCAGCGTAGGGGGCGGAAGCTATGGCTACACCTTC	CASSVGGGSYGYTF
TRBJ2-7	TRBV12-5	NA	NA	TGTGCTAGTGGTTTGACCCCGGGACAAACCTACGAGCAGTACTTC	CASGLTPGQTYEQYF
TRBJ1-1	TRBV11-2	NA	NA	TGTGCCAGCAGCTTTTTTGTGTACAGGGCGAACACTGAAGCTTTCTTT	CASSFFVYRANTEAFF
TRBJ2-1	TRBV19	NA	TRBD2	TGTGCCGGACCCGGACTAGCGGGGTTTAATGAGCAGTTCTTC	CAGPGLAGFNEQFF
TRBJ2-7	TRBV11-2	NA	TRBD1	TGTGCCAGCAGCGTCCACCGGGACAGGGGGCTTTACGAGCAGTACTTC	CASSVHRDRGLYEQYF
TRBJ2-7	TRBV27	NA	TRBD1	TGTGCCAGCGGTCACGGGACAGGGCCCTACGAGCAGTACTTC	CASGHGTGPYEQYF
TRBJ2-2	TRBV5-5	NA	NA	TGTGCCAGCAGCCCGGACCTAGCGCTCGCCGGGGAGCTGTTTTTT	CASSPDLALAGELFF
TRBJ2-7	TRBV27	NA	TRBD2	TGTGCCAGCAGTTTATCGACTAGCGGGAGCTCCTACGAGCAGTACTTC	CASSLSTSGSSYEQYF
TRBJ2-2	TRBV5-5	NA	NA	TGTGCCAGCAGCCTCAGGCCGGCCCCCGGGGAGCTGTTTTTT	CASSLRPAPGELFF
TRBJ2-1	TRBV7-2	NA	NA	TGTGCCAGCAGCTTAGTTCGGACGAGCGGCCCAGGGAATGAGCAGTTCTTC	CASSLVRTSGPGNEQFF
TRBJ1-4	TRBV7-9	NA	TRBD1	TGTGCCAGCAGCAAAAGACAGGGTAGCACTAATGAAAAACTGTTTTTT	CASSKRQGSTNEKLFF
TRBJ2-1	TRBV4-1	NA	NA	TGCGCCAGCAGCCAAGTGTCTACCCGCTCCTACAATGAGCAGTTCTTC	CASSQVSTRSYNEQFF
TRBJ2-2	TRBV28	NA	NA	TGTGCCAGCAGTTTATTAGAAAATCGAAGGACCGTGAACACCGGGGAGCTGTTTTTT	CASSLLENRRTVNTGELFF
TRBJ1-4	TRBV6-5	NA	NA	TGTGCCAGCGCTGTGGGGACGGTCCGGAATGAAAAACTGTTTTTT	CASAVGTVRNEKLFF
TRBJ1-5	TRBV27	NA	TRBD1	TGTGCCAGCAGGGGGACAGGGGGTTCCGAGCAGCCCCAGCATTTT	CASRGTGGSEQPQHF
TRBJ1-4	TRBV4-3	NA	NA	TGCGCCAGCAGCCAATCTAGACAGCCGAATGAAAAACTGTTTTTT	CASSQSRQPNEKLFF
TRBJ2-5	TRBV27	NA	NA	TGTGCCAGCAGTTCCCCCCGGACAGGGCGGGGGAGACGGCGGGAGACCCAGTACTTC	CASSSPRTGRGRRRETQYF
TRBJ1-2	TRBV6-1	NA	NA	TGTGCCAGCAGTGAATCAGTGGCACGCGGGGACTATGGCTACACCTTC	CASSESVARGDYGYTF
TRBJ1-2	TRBV15	NA	NA	TGTGCCACCAGCAGAGATGAGGGTACCCCGTATACCTTC	CATSRDEGTPYTF
TRBJ2-7	TRBV5-1	NA	TRBD2	TGCGCCAGCAGCTTGGACAGGACTAGCGGTTCCTACGAGCAGTACTTC	CASSLDRTSGSYEQYF
TRBJ1-1	TRBV30	few	NA	TGTGCCTGGAGTGTCGGAGGGAACACTGAAGCTTTCTTT	CAWSVGGNTEAFF
TRBJ2-1	TRBV21-1	NA	NA	TGTGCCAGCGGGTGGGCGGATCACACCTACAATGAGCAGTTCTTC	CASGWADHTYNEQFF
TRBJ2-7	TRBV27	once	TRBD1	TGTGCCAGCAGTCCGGGAACCGGGACAGGGTTCTACGAGCAGTACTTC	CASSPGTGTGFYEQYF
TRBJ2-7	TRBV28	NA	NA	TGTGCCAGCAGCTTCAAATCTGGGTACGAGCAGTACTTC	CASSFKSGYEQYF
TRBJ1-4	TRBV11-2	once	TRBD1	TGTGCCAGCAGCGTAGACAGGGGGTATGAAAAACTGTTTTTT	CASSVDRGYEKLFF
TRBJ2-3	TRBV27	NA	NA	TGTGCCAGCAGGACGCTCTGGCGGAGCACAGATACGCAGTATTTT	CASRTLWRSTDTQYF
TRBJ2-1	TRBV27	NA	NA	TGTGCCAGCAGTTTATTACAGGGACGCGATGAGCAGTTCTTC	CASSLLQGRDEQFF
TRBJ1-1	TRBV4-3	NA	NA	TGCGCCAGCAGCCAAGGGGCAGGGCTCATGAACACTGAAGCTTTCTTT	CASSQGAGLMNTEAFF